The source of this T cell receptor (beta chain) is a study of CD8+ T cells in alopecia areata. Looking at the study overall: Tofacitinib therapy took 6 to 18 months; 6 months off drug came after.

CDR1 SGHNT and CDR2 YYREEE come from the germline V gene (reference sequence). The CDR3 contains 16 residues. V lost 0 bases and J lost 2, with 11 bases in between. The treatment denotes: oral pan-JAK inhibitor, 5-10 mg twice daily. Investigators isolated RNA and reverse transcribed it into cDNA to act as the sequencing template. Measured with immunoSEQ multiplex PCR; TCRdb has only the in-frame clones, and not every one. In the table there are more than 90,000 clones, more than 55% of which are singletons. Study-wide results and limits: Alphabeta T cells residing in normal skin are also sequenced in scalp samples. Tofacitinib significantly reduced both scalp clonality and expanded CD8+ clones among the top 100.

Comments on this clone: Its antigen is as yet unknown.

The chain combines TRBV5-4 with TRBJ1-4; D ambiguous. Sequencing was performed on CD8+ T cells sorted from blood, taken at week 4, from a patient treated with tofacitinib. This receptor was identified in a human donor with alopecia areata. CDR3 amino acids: CASSLAGHGTNEKLFF. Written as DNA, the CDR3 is TGTGCCAGCAGCTTGGCAGGCCATGGGACTAATGAAAAACTGTTTTTT.